Listed below are T cell receptor beta chains from one sample, sequenced in a study of blood T cell repertoires in COVID-19. Some clones are missing from TCRdb's copy, which holds only in-frame ones; the method was immunoSEQ multiplex PCR. In the table there are some 400,000 clones, nearly 90% of which are singletons. Sequencing used PBMCs or T cells enriched from blood (not recorded which). The source is a woman aged 25 to 45 who had recovered from COVID-19. Each CDR3 is given with its conserved first and last residue. The order of the fields is J gene, D gene, V gene, clone size, CDR3 DNA, CDR3 protein. D genes are given only for firm matches. Only part of the rows carry a size: once, few, many, or a class if the clone is expanded.

J gene: TRBJ2-7; D gene: TRBD2; V gene: TRBV15; clone size: .; CDR3 DNA: TGTGCCACCAGCAGAGTGAGGAGCGGGAGTAGCTACGAGCAGTACTTC; CDR3 protein: CATSRVRSGSSYEQYF
J gene: TRBJ1-4; D gene: .; V gene: TRBV21-1; clone size: once; CDR3 DNA: TGTGCCAGCGCCGGGACAGGGTGCGAAAAACTGTTTTTT; CDR3 protein: CASAGTGCEKLFF
J gene: TRBJ2-7; D gene: .; V gene: TRBV4-1; clone size: few; CDR3 DNA: TGCGCCAGCAGCCAACTGACTGCGACCCCCTACGAGCAGTACTTC; CDR3 protein: CASSQLTATPYEQYF
J gene: TRBJ1-5; D gene: TRBD1; V gene: TRBV19; clone size: .; CDR3 DNA: TGTGCCAGTAGTATTCACCAGGGGGCGAGCAATCAGCCCCAGCATTTT; CDR3 protein: CASSIHQGASNQPQHF
J gene: TRBJ2-5; D gene: TRBD1; V gene: TRBV25-1; clone size: once; CDR3 DNA: TGTGCCAGCAGTGAATTAGGGACAGGGGGGGGAGAGACCCAGTACTTC; CDR3 protein: CASSELGTGGGETQYF
J gene: TRBJ1-3; D gene: .; V gene: TRBV15; clone size: .; CDR3 DNA: TGTGCCACCAGCAGTTCCTCGCGGGGCACTGGAAACACCATATATTTT; CDR3 protein: CATSSSSRGTGNTIYF
J gene: TRBJ1-2; D gene: TRBD1; V gene: TRBV29-1; clone size: .; CDR3 DNA: TGCAGCGTGAGGACAGGGGGTAGGGCTGATGGCTACACCTTC; CDR3 protein: CSVRTGGRADGYTF
J gene: TRBJ1-1; D gene: .; V gene: TRBV5-1; clone size: .; CDR3 DNA: TGCGCCAGCAGCTTGGCCGCGGGGGGCGCGACTGAAGCTTTCTTT; CDR3 protein: CASSLAAGGATEAFF
J gene: TRBJ1-5; D gene: TRBD1; V gene: TRBV7-9; clone size: .; CDR3 DNA: TGTGCCAGCAGACACAGACAGGGATTCAATCTAGGTAATCAGCCCCAGCATTTT; CDR3 protein: CASRHRQGFNLGNQPQHF
J gene: TRBJ1-6; D gene: .; V gene: TRBV9; clone size: .; CDR3 DNA: TGTGCCAGCAGCGTGCCCGGGTCACCCCTCCACTTT; CDR3 protein: CASSVPGSPLHF
J gene: TRBJ1-2; D gene: TRBD1; V gene: TRBV27; clone size: .; CDR3 DNA: TGTGCCAGCAGTTTTGGACAGGGCTCTAACTATGGCTACACCTTC; CDR3 protein: CASSFGQGSNYGYTF
J gene: TRBJ1-1; D gene: .; V gene: TRBV27; clone size: .; CDR3 DNA: TGTGCCAGCAGTTTATCGGCCCGTGGGGGCATTGCTGACACTGAAGCTTTCTTT; CDR3 protein: CASSLSARGGIADTEAFF
J gene: TRBJ2-3; D gene: TRBD2; V gene: TRBV6-2/TRBV6-3; clone size: .; CDR3 DNA: TGTGCCAGCAGTTACTCGCGCTCCAGGGCTAGCGGGCAACAAGATACGCAGTATTTT; CDR3 protein: CASSYSRSRASGQQDTQYF
J gene: TRBJ2-3; D gene: .; V gene: TRBV9; clone size: .; CDR3 DNA: TGTGCCAGCAGCGTAAGGGGTACAGATACGCAGTATTTT; CDR3 protein: CASSVRGTDTQYF
J gene: TRBJ2-7; D gene: TRBD1; V gene: TRBV3-1/TRBV3-2; clone size: .; CDR3 DNA: TGTGCCAGCAGCCGAGGCGGGACAGGGGGGTACTACGAGCAGTACTTC; CDR3 protein: CASSRGGTGGYYEQYF
J gene: TRBJ2-7; D gene: .; V gene: TRBV9; clone size: .; CDR3 DNA: TGTGCCAGCAGCGTAGGTTGGCAAAATTCGTATTACGAGCAGTACTTC; CDR3 protein: CASSVGWQNSYYEQYF
J gene: TRBJ2-7; D gene: TRBD2; V gene: TRBV28; clone size: .; CDR3 DNA: TGTGCCAGCAGTTTACTTTCTAGCGGGACAAACTACGAGCAGTACTTC; CDR3 protein: CASSLLSSGTNYEQYF
J gene: TRBJ1-6; D gene: .; V gene: TRBV28; clone size: few; CDR3 DNA: TGTGCCAGCAGCTCACAGGGTTCACCCCTCCACTTT; CDR3 protein: CASSSQGSPLHF
J gene: TRBJ2-2; D gene: TRBD2; V gene: TRBV5-4; clone size: .; CDR3 DNA: TGTGCCAGCAGCACGGGGACTAGCAGGGGGCTGTTTTTT; CDR3 protein: CASSTGTSRGLFF
J gene: TRBJ1-6; D gene: .; V gene: TRBV5-1; clone size: .; CDR3 DNA: TGCGCCAGCAGTCAAACCAGGGTCGGGGGTAATTCACCCCTCCACTTT; CDR3 protein: CASSQTRVGGNSPLHF
J gene: TRBJ1-3; D gene: .; V gene: TRBV5-4; clone size: .; CDR3 DNA: TGTGCCAGCAGAGCACCAGGCTCCGGAAACACCATATATTTT; CDR3 protein: CASRAPGSGNTIYF
J gene: TRBJ2-1; D gene: TRBD2; V gene: TRBV9; clone size: .; CDR3 DNA: TGTGCCAGCAGCTTCGGGACTAGCGACAATGAGCAGTTCTTC; CDR3 protein: CASSFGTSDNEQFF
J gene: TRBJ1-6; D gene: TRBD1; V gene: TRBV19; clone size: .; CDR3 DNA: TGTGCCAGTAATGGAAGGGGGCGAGATTCACCCCTCCACTTT; CDR3 protein: CASNGRGRDSPLHF
J gene: TRBJ2-5; D gene: .; V gene: TRBV29-1; clone size: .; CDR3 DNA: TGCAGCGTGAGGGCCTTAGAGACCCAGTACTTC; CDR3 protein: CSVRALETQYF
J gene: TRBJ1-1; D gene: .; V gene: TRBV19; clone size: .; CDR3 DNA: TGTGCCAGTAGTACCGTTCTACAGATGAACACTGAAGCTTTCTTT; CDR3 protein: CASSTVLQMNTEAFF
J gene: TRBJ1-1; D gene: TRBD1; V gene: TRBV11-3; clone size: few; CDR3 DNA: TGTGCCAGCAGCCCACACCAGACAGGGGAAGCTTTCTTT; CDR3 protein: CASSPHQTGEAFF
J gene: TRBJ1-4; D gene: .; V gene: TRBV19; clone size: .; CDR3 DNA: TGTGCCAGTAGCCTAGGACAAGTCGGTGAAAAACTGTTTTTT; CDR3 protein: CASSLGQVGEKLFF
J gene: TRBJ1-3; D gene: .; V gene: TRBV19; clone size: .; CDR3 DNA: TGTGCCAGCCTCCCGCAGGGGCTCGGTGGAAACACCATATATTTT; CDR3 protein: CASLPQGLGGNTIYF
J gene: TRBJ2-3; D gene: .; V gene: TRBV27; clone size: .; CDR3 DNA: TGTGCCAGCAGTTATGTAGCGGAGAGCACAGATACGCAGTATTTT; CDR3 protein: CASSYVAESTDTQYF
J gene: TRBJ1-3; D gene: TRBD1; V gene: TRBV6-5; clone size: .; CDR3 DNA: TGTGCCAGCAGTTACTCTCGACAGGGAAAGGGAAACACCATATATTTT; CDR3 protein: CASSYSRQGKGNTIYF
J gene: TRBJ2-5; D gene: TRBD2; V gene: TRBV28; clone size: .; CDR3 DNA: TGTGCCAGCAAACTAGCGGGGCAAGAGACCCAGTACTTC; CDR3 protein: CASKLAGQETQYF
J gene: TRBJ2-4; D gene: .; V gene: TRBV3-1/TRBV3-2; clone size: .; CDR3 DNA: TGTGCCAGCAGCCAAACAGGGACCCTGAACATTCAGTACTTC; CDR3 protein: CASSQTGTLNIQYF
J gene: TRBJ2-1; D gene: .; V gene: TRBV5-4; clone size: .; CDR3 DNA: TGTGCCAGCAGCCCCAAGGGGATTGAGCAGTTCTTC; CDR3 protein: CASSPKGIEQFF
J gene: TRBJ2-7; D gene: .; V gene: TRBV7-9; clone size: .; CDR3 DNA: TGTGCCAGCAGCTTCATGGCAGGGGCCAACCCCTACGAGCAGTACTTC; CDR3 protein: CASSFMAGANPYEQYF
J gene: TRBJ2-1; D gene: .; V gene: TRBV7-2; clone size: .; CDR3 DNA: TGTGCCAGCAGCTTACCCCTGTACAATGAGCAGTTCTTC; CDR3 protein: CASSLPLYNEQFF